This TCR beta chain came from a study of blood T cell repertoires in COVID-19. Overall study: Researchers got acute and convalescent COVID-19 samples from the United States, Italy and Spain. T cells, B-cell-depleted T cells, or PBMCs supplied cDNA or gDNA.

This CDR3 has 14 amino acids. V trimming: 4 bases; J trimming: 2 bases; junction bases outside the gene matches: 3. Per the germline V gene, CDR1 is KGHSH and CDR2 is LQKENI. Original analysis: How many nucleated cells were present was estimated from reference gene primer amplification. Clones were read by immunoSEQ multiplex PCR, and TCRdb kept only the in-frame ones, dropping some. The D gene and trimming were derived from the DNA, and the V and J assignments and clone size from that table. The table includes about 140,000 clones, about 70% detected once. This sequence was found in a man of 80 years or more with acute or convalescent COVID-19. The specimen sequenced was peripheral blood. V is TRBV18 and J is TRBJ1-1; 8 nucleotides agree with TRBD1. CDR3 sequence reads: CASSQGQVNTEAFF. The CDR3 nucleotides are TGTGCCAGCTCACAGGGACAGGTTAACACTGAAGCTTTCTTT. The full variable domain, in which reference TRBV18 and TRBJ1-1 provide the parts outside the CDR3, is NAGVMQNPRHLVRRRGQEARLRCSPMKGHSHVYWYRQLPEEGLKFMVYLQKENIIDESGMPKERFSAEFPKEGPSILRIQQVVRGDSAAYFCASSQGQVNTEAFFGQGTRLTVV.